The source of this T cell receptor beta chain is a study of blood T cell repertoires in COVID-19. The CDR3 has 15 residues. CDR1 is LGHDT, CDR2 YNNKEL, per germline (reference sequence). Trimming removed 0 bases from V and 2 bases from J, with 10 bases in between. In the authors' methods: Amplifying reference gene primers gave estimates of nucleated cell counts. TCRdb's table, derived via immunoSEQ multiplex PCR, lists solely in-frame clones and lacks some. V, J and clone size are those of that table, while D and trimming were read from the DNA. The table includes about 68,000 clones, roughly nine tenths detected once.

Sequenced input: peripheral blood. This TCR came from a man aged 50 to 60 with acute or convalescent COVID-19. J is TRBJ1-1 and V is TRBV3-1 (or the pseudogene TRBV3-2); unclear D gene. This CDR3 reads CASSQERSQNTEAFF. CDR3 in DNA: TGTGCCAGCAGCCAAGAGCGGTCTCAAAACACTGAAGCTTTCTTT.